This TCR beta chain was captured by sequencing in a study of T cell responses to AZD1222 COVID-19 vaccine. General study findings and limits: Baseline seropositivity occurred in only a handful of AZD1222 recipients. Spike-specific TCR breadth and depth rose after two AZD1222 doses. Reports say nearly half of spike-specific TCRs go after unmutated variant regions.

Profiled with immunoSEQ multiplex PCR; TCRdb holds only in-frame clones, not every one. The data show 130,000 to 150,000 clones, 90% to 95% seen once. Turning to this clone: Its antigen is unknown.

Per the germline V gene, CDR1 is SGHVS and CDR2 is FNYEAQ. V was clipped by 2 bases and J by 1 base; unmatched bases: 8. The CDR3 runs 18 residues. The TCR was taken from an adult who had recovered from COVID-19. The chain couples TRBV7-6 to TRBJ2-3, with 11 bases lining up with TRBD2. The sample here was peripheral blood, taken after recovery from COVID-19. The CDR3 DNA sequence: TGTGCCAGCAGCTTAATCCGAACGGGACTAGCGGGCACAGATACGCAGTATTTT. Encoded protein: CASSLIRTGLAGTDTQYF.